The T cell receptor beta chain under discussion was sequenced for a study of cytomegalovirus exposure and HLA in healthy donors. General study findings and limits: Reports credit the classifier with highly specific, highly sensitive diagnosis of cytomegalovirus status. According to a later analysis, TCR clusters from the first cohort tended to co-occur in the 100 to 150 validation repertoires. The investigators catalogued 164 TCR beta chains as cytomegalovirus-associated.

On this clone: Its specificity is not known.

CDR1 is SGHRS and CDR2 is YFSETQ in the germline V gene. The CDR3 contains 17 residues. V lost 4 bases, J lost 0 bases, and 17 bases lay in between. Assay: immunoSEQ multiplex PCR; the TCRdb copy retains only in-frame clones and omits some. The table shows 130,000 to 150,000 clones, with 70% to 90% occurring only once. What was sequenced was PBMCs. The chain recombines TRBV5-1 with TRBJ1-5; D uncertain. This receptor was taken from a woman aged 25 to 45 in good health and CMV-seropositive. This chain's CDR3 is CASSREGPPTSNQPQHF. CDR3 nucleotides: TGCGCCAGCAGCCGGGAAGGGCCCCCAACTAGCAATCAGCCCCAGCATTTT.